This record covers a single T cell receptor beta chain. The antigen remains undetermined. These data come from a study of cytomegalovirus exposure and HLA in healthy donors. Study in general: Early release data held 85 million or so unique TCRs from HLA-typed donors.

In the PCR, 60 Vbeta and 13 Jbeta primers were used. Assay: immunoSEQ multiplex PCR; the TCRdb copy retains only in-frame clones and omits some. The sample shows 150,000 to 200,000 clones, roughly 80% of them seen only once. Study findings and constraints: The study recorded some 160 TCR beta chains that were cytomegalovirus-associated.

Germline V lookup: CDR1 SGHTA, CDR2 FQGTGA. The V and J ends lost 2 bases and 2 bases respectively, with 9 bases between them. There are 15 residues in the CDR3. The rearrangement links TRBV7-3 to TRBJ2-2, with no clear D. The sample consisted of PBMCs. The clonotype originates from a woman aged 40 to 50 in good health and CMV-seropositive. The DNA of the CDR3 is TGTGCCAGCAGCTTAGTGAACTCCAACACCGGGGAGCTGTTTTTT. Translated, it gives CASSLVNSNTGELFF.